The source of this TCR beta chain is a study of blood T cell repertoires in COVID-19 (dated by TCRdb to 2018 to 2020). Looking at the study overall: Samples covering the acute and convalescent phases of COVID-19 were provided by collaborators in the United States, Italy and Spain. The dataset comprised deeply sampled blood TCRbeta repertoires from subjects exposed to, actively infected with, or recovered from COVID-19. The material from the prospective study consisted of cDNA or gDNA derived from T cells, B-cell-depleted T cells, or PBMCs. A freely available public database, intended as a resource for researchers studying the immune response to SARS-CoV-2, is where the repertoires were released. A de-identified subject ID, COVID-19 status, age in years and sex were almost always included in the sample metadata. HLA class I and class II types, where available, came from metadata supplied by the sample provider rather than from assay-based typing. The samples were drawn from the first 160 participants of the ongoing ImmuneRACE study and from 1,254 subjects provided by 6 global collaborators.

On this clone: Its antigen target is currently unknown. No base-level quality is on record; no much larger clone is a single base apart.

The germline V gene supplies CDR1 SGHTA and CDR2 FQGTGA. The CDR3, from cysteine to phenylalanine, totals 16 residues. The sequence is cut down to CDR3 DNA, 48 bases in frame from base 1. The germline V end is reduced by 1 base and the J end by 4 bases; junction bases left unmatched: 7. One collaborating source in Seattle enrolled patients while the patients were actively infected and followed the patients over time throughout the course of disease. Collaborating institutions collected whole blood in K2EDTA tubes following their own protocols. For TCRbeta analysis, collaborator samples were shipped as frozen whole blood, as isolated PBMCs, or as DNA extracted from either sample type. TCRbeta CDR3 regions were amplified from genomic DNA by means of the immunoSEQ Assay, a bias-controlled multiplex PCR. As for the authors' bioinformatics: The number of nucleated cells in each sample was estimated by amplification of reference gene primers within the assay. Sequence reads were collapsed and filtered to measure the absolute abundance of every unique TCRbeta CDR3 rearrangement. For each sample, productive Simpson clonality was calculated as the square root of Simpson's diversity index over productive rearrangements. TCRdb provides this immuneACCESS table in a form limited to in-frame rearrangements. Some clones are lacking; in checked studies, under half of them reflect an unresolved V gene, and why the rest are absent is not known. V and J calls and clone size are copied from that table; D and trimming were computed from the DNA. Here the sample has about 94,000 clones; roughly 70% occur a single time. The biggest ten clones account for just under 4% of the sample.

Results and caveats for the whole study, not just this receptor: Clinical and demographic metadata were provided uncurated, with the amount varying by source and participant.

Material for sequencing was peripheral blood. The sequence was obtained from a man in his sixties or seventies with COVID-19, enrolled during active disease. The chain was built from TRBV7-3 and TRBJ2-1, and 7 junction bases match TRBD2. For the CDR3, the sequence is CASSLIGLADYNEQFF. At the DNA level, the sequence is TGTGCCAGCAGCTTAATAGGGCTAGCGGATTACAATGAGCAGTTCTTC.